The source of this T cell receptor (beta chain) is a study of OX40 agonist ivuxolimab in advanced cancers. Comment on this clone: The target antigen is unknown.

Whole-study findings and limits: Expanded clones belonging to CD8+ T cells outnumbered, on average, those of CD4+.

The assay was immunoSEQ multiplex PCR, and TCRdb's table has in-frame clones only and misses some. The sample yields about 40,000 clones, approximately 89% seen once. This sequence was found in an adult with an advanced solid tumor such as melanoma, head and neck, liver or kidney cancer. The sequences come from CD4+ or CD8+ T cells sorted from blood, collected in a trial of the OX40 agonist ivuxolimab.

CDR3 in amino acids: CASRQTGSEQYF. The CDR3 DNA is TGTGCCAGCAGGCAGACAGGGTCCGAGCAGTACTTC. This chain uses TRBV5-5 with TRBJ2-7, with 7 bases fitting TRBD1. There are 12 residues in the CDR3. J lost 6 bases, V lost 5 bases, and 5 bases had no gene match. The germline gives CDR1 SGHKS, CDR2 YYEKEE (reference sequence).